This T cell receptor (beta chain) appears in the sequencing data of a study of vaccination effects on CD4 cells after COVID-19. Study-level findings and limits: At late timepoints after vaccination, vaccine- and infection-induced clones shrank markedly.

This CDR3 has 14 amino acids. CDR1 is KGHSH, CDR2 LQKENI, per germline. Trimming at V came to 2 bases and at J to 2 bases, leaving 0 bases not matched to a gene. The assay was immunoSEQ multiplex PCR, and TCRdb's table has in-frame clones only and misses some. The data hold about 63,000 clones, with approximately 75% observed a single time. With respect to this clone: Its target is not known.

Antigen-specific CD4+ T cells were expanded with viral peptide pools in the ViraFEST assay before sequencing. An approximately ten-day culture period preceded the isolation of CD4+ T cells. Absence of prior SARS-CoV-2 infection characterized the vaccine recipients, who showed negative nucleocapsid antibodies. IL-2 at 9.5 to 10 IU/ml and peptides at around 9.1 ug/ml were added to cultured PBMC, approximately 2 million per well. Half-medium exchanges with IL-2 medium took place on days 3 and 7. The source of this sequence is a human donor who received a COVID-19 vaccine. The material was CD4+ T cells from PBMCs cultured with HCoV-OC43 spike peptides, obtained before COVID-19 vaccination. Documented subset: HCoV-OC43 spike overlapping peptide pool stimulation. The genes are TRBV18 and TRBJ2-7, with 10 bases that match TRBD1. In DNA, the CDR3 is TGTGCCAGCTCACCAGGGACAGGGGCCTACGAGCAGTACGTC. Its translation: CASSPGTGAYEQYV.